Following are 27 T cell receptor beta chains from one sample sequenced in a study of T-cell reconstitution after alpha-beta-depleted transplantation in children. Unique molecular identifiers were built into the TCRbeta library. TCRdb re-derived calls from the PCR reads in MiXCR, one entry per CDR3 protein. Of 750,000 to 950,000 distinct CDR3 sequences listed, roughly 16% are singletons. The sample was PBMCs, mostly from graft donor cells, taken 360 days after TCRalphabeta/CD19-depleted stem cell transplant. These receptors were obtained from a male patient between 5 and 17 years old who had a stem cell transplant for acute lymphoblastic leukemia, so the T cells may come from the graft donor.

This clonotype was detected many times. The rearrangement uses TRBV6-5 and TRBJ2-1; D is unresolved. The CDR3 spans 15 residues. V was clipped by 2 bases and J by 0 bases, with 8 bases between them. Germline CDR1 and CDR2: MNHEY and SVGAGI. The CDR3 is CASSYGGTSYNEQFF. CDR3 coding DNA: TGTGCCAGCAGTTACGGCGGAACCTCCTACAATGAGCAGTTCTTC.

This clonotype has only a few counts. The chain couples TRBV28 to TRBJ2-7; possibly TRBD1 or TRBD2 for D (6 bases each). This CDR3 has 13 amino acids. Germline-derived CDR1 and CDR2 are MDHEN and SYDVKM. Deletions cut 7 bases from V and 0 bases from J, with 10 bases between. The CDR3 DNA sequence: TGTGCCAGCAACCCGGGGGCCTCCTACGAGCAGTACTTC. It yields the protein CASNPGASYEQYF.

In this sample, this clonotype turned up a few times. The chain recombines TRBV11-3 with TRBJ2-2; D assignment may be TRBD1 or TRBD2 (5 bases each). Germline values: CDR1 SGHNT, CDR2 YENEEA. Trimming cost V 5 bases and J 5 bases, with 15 bases left between them. The length of the CDR3 is 15 residues. CDR3 in amino acids: CASSPGTRRTGELFF. The DNA for the CDR3 is TGTGCCAGCAGCCCGGGGACCCGGAGAACCGGGGAGCTGTTTTTT.

The chain carries TRBV12-5 and TRBJ2-7, with no clear D. V gave up 7 bases and J gave up 0 bases, with 13 bases separating them. Germline V gene sequence: CDR1 LGHNT, CDR2 FRNRAP. The CDR3 covers 14 residues. CDR3 DNA: TGTGCTAGTGCCCTCCCCCAAAGCTCCTACGAGCAGTACTTC. Protein product: CASALPQSSYEQYF.

This rearrangement joins TRBV10-3 to TRBJ2-1; TRBD2 matches at 7 bases. The CDR3 consists of 16 residues. Trimming at V came to 3 bases and at J to 7 bases, leaving 12 bases not matched to a gene. Germline loops: CDR1 ENHRY, CDR2 SYGVKD. This CDR3 is CAISDPERLAGNEQFF. DNA of the CDR3: TGTGCCATCAGTGATCCCGAAAGACTAGCCGGGAATGAGCAGTTCTTC.

The chain is built from TRBV7-9 and TRBJ2-5; D gene ambiguous. The CDR3 runs 14 residues. Germline V CDR1 and CDR2: SEHNR, FQNEAQ (reference sequence). V was trimmed by 2 bases and J by 1 base, leaving 8 bases between them. CDR3 DNA: TGTGCCAGCAGCTTACTGACTCCCCAAGAGACCCAGTACTTC. This gives the protein CASSLLTPQETQYF.

In its sample, this clonotype was seen many times. The chain recombines TRBV11-2 with TRBJ2-3; TRBD2 matches 12 bases. This CDR3 has 16 residues. V shed 3 bases and J 4 bases; nucleotides not matched to a gene: 5. The V gene's germline CDR1 is SGHAT and CDR2 FQNNGV. CDR3 residues: CASSLRLAGVPDTQYF. The CDR3 DNA follows: TGTGCCAGCAGCTTGAGACTAGCGGGAGTACCAGATACGCAGTATTTT.

The V and J genes are TRBV20-1 and TRBJ2-2; D possibly corresponds to TRBD2 (6 bases). V was pared by 3 bases and J by 6 bases, with 17 bases between. The V gene's germline CDR1 is DFQATT and CDR2 SNEGSKA (reference sequence). This CDR3 comprises 15 residues. The CDR3 sequence is CSARGGGRGPGELFF. The CDR3, as DNA: TGCAGTGCTAGGGGGGGTGGGAGAGGTCCCGGGGAGCTGTTTTTT.

J is TRBJ2-1 and V is TRBV19; D is undetermined. Per the germline V gene, CDR1 is LNHDA and CDR2 is SQIVND (reference sequence). V was pared by 10 bases and J by 2 bases, with 15 bases between. This CDR3 has 14 amino acids. The CDR3 nucleotides are TGTGCCACCACAACGTCCCCGGCCTACAATGAGCAGTTCTTC. Protein product: CATTTSPAYNEQFF.

This clonotype has more than one count but fewer than ten. CDR3 region: CATSRDRMTGWYGYTF. CDR3 sequence (DNA): TGTGCCACCAGCAGAGATCGGATGACAGGGTGGTATGGCTACACCTTC. This chain joins TRBV15 and TRBJ1-2; 7 bases line up with TRBD1. Trimming cost V 0 bases and J 5 bases; bases outside gene matches: 9. Germline-derived CDR1 and CDR2 are LNHNV and YYDKDF (reference sequence). The CDR3 has 16 residues.

This clonotype has more than one count but fewer than ten. This chain joins TRBV12-3 or TRBV12-4 and TRBJ2-7; a possible D gene is TRBD1 (6 bases). The CDR3 is made up of 15 amino acids. V was clipped by 5 bases and J by 3 bases, with 17 bases between them. CDR3 sequence (DNA): TGTGCCAGCAGTCTGACAGGTTTGATCGTCTACGAGCAGTACTTC. Protein sequence: CASSLTGLIVYEQYF.

V is TRBV5-1 and J is TRBJ2-3; tentative D call: TRBD2 (6 bases). V lost 4 bases and J 5 bases, leaving 11 bases between the germline ends. The V gene's germline CDR1 is SGHRS and CDR2 YFSETQ. The length of the CDR3 is 13 residues. CDR3 loop: CASSRLGQDTQYF. CDR3 sequence (DNA): TGCGCCAGCAGCCGACTAGGACAAGATACGCAGTATTTT.

On this clonotype itself: A read error may produce the germline difference seen at one junction end. The rearrangement uses TRBV3-1 and TRBJ2-1; possibly TRBD2 for D (6 bases). The CDR3 sequence is 15 residues long. Germline-derived CDR1 and CDR2 are LGHDT and YNNKEL (reference sequence). The CDR3 DNA reads as TGTGCCTGCAGCCAAGAGGGGCGGGGCTTCAATGAGCAGTTCTTC. The encoded protein is CACSQEGRGFNEQFF.

The chain uses TRBV29-1 and TRBJ2-3, with D unclear. This CDR3 has 13 amino acids. Looked up from germline, CDR1 is SQVTM and CDR2 is ANQGSEA. Trimming shortened V by 5 bases and J by 0 bases, and 9 bases separated the two germline ends. The CDR3 DNA is TGCAGCGTTCTTCGGTCTAGCACAGATACGCAGTATTTT. Protein product: CSVLRSSTDTQYF.

The chain uses TRBV12-3 or TRBV12-4 and TRBJ2-3; 11 bases align to TRBD1. This CDR3 contains 14 residues. V was clipped by 6 bases and J by 7 bases; unmatched bases: 6. The CDR3 coding sequence is TGTGCCAGCAGAAGGGACAGGGGGAGGTATACGCAGTATTTT. It yields the protein CASRRDRGRYTQYF.

This clonotype was counted many times. CDR3 region: CATRLIAKNIQYF. The CDR3 DNA is TGTGCCACCCGCCTCATAGCCAAAAACATTCAGTACTTC. The chain recombines TRBV12-3 or TRBV12-4 with TRBJ2-4; D gene uncertain. V lost 10 bases and J lost 0, with 10 bases in between. The CDR3 has 13 amino acids.

V usage is TRBV5-1 and J usage is TRBJ2-2; 9 bases line up with TRBD1. With 0 bases clipped from V and 3 bases from J, the junction kept 9 bases outside the gene matches. The germline V gene has CDR1 SGHRS and CDR2 YFSETQ. The CDR3 is made up of 18 amino acids. CDR3: CASSLDPSNRGHTGELFF. DNA of the CDR3: TGCGCCAGCAGCTTGGACCCTTCGAACAGGGGGCACACCGGGGAGCTGTTTTTT.

The table lists this clonotype with a few counts. V and J are TRBV5-1 and TRBJ2-1; 13 positions match TRBD2. The CDR3 extends over 16 amino acids. J gave up 9 bases and V 2 bases, and 8 bases lay outside the gene matches. Germline V gene sequence: CDR1 SGHRS, CDR2 YFSETQ. CDR3 sequence: CASSFRTSGSRGEQFF. CDR3 DNA sequence: TGCGCCAGCAGCTTTAGGACTAGCGGGAGTAGAGGTGAGCAGTTCTTC.

The genes are TRBV6-1 and TRBJ2-2; 14 bases match TRBD2. The junction had 3 bases not matched to a gene; V was cut back by 6 bases and J by 3 bases. The CDR3 sequence is 16 residues long. The germline gives CDR1 MNHNS, CDR2 SASEGT. This chain's CDR3 is CASSRLAGGDTGELFF. The CDR3 DNA follows: TGTGCCAGCAGCCGACTAGCGGGAGGGGACACCGGGGAGCTGTTTTTT.

The chain has TRBV7-6 and TRBJ2-1; D is unresolved. V was trimmed by 2 bases and J by 8 bases, leaving 10 bases between them. The V gene's germline CDR1 is SGHVS and CDR2 FNYEAQ. CDR3 length: 13 amino acids. The CDR3 coding sequence is TGTGCCAGCAGCTTAATTCTGTCCGATGAGCAGTTCTTC. Amino acid sequence: CASSLILSDEQFF.

The genes are TRBV7-9 and TRBJ2-7; the D gene could be TRBD1 or TRBD2 (5 bases each). Trimming took 10 bases from V and 4 from J, leaving 14 bases between them. This CDR3 is built from 12 residues. The V gene's germline CDR1 is SEHNR and CDR2 FQNEAQ (reference sequence). The CDR3 here is CATSRDRYEQYF. In nucleotides, the CDR3 is TGTGCCACCTCACGGGACCGTTACGAGCAGTACTTC.

This clonotype came up many times. The junction and the germline gene differ at one end; a read error may be behind it. This rearrangement joins TRBV5-1 to TRBJ2-7, with 11 nucleotides matching TRBD2. The CDR3 has 14 residues. In germline, CDR1 is SGHRS, CDR2 YFSETQ. The CDR3 sequence is CASSLAGGTYEQYF. The CDR3 coding sequence is TGTGCCAGCAGCTTAGCGGGAGGGACCTACGAGCAGTACTTC. Full variable domain (remainder filled in from reference TRBV5-1 and TRBJ2-7): KAGVTQTPRYLIKTRGQQVTLSCSPISGHRSVSWYQQTPGQGLQFLFEYFSETQRNKGNFPGRFSGRQFSNSRSEMNVSTLELGDSALYLCASSLAGGTYEQYFGPGTRLTVT.

There are a few counts of this clonotype. The chain couples TRBV5-1 to TRBJ2-3; D not resolved. The germline CDR1 and CDR2 sequences are SGHRS and YFSETQ. V shed 2 bases and J shed 1 base, with 11 bases lying between them. The CDR3 has 15 amino acids. The CDR3 DNA sequence: TGCGCCAGCAGCTTCCTCGGCCCCCGCACAGATACGCAGTATTTT. This sequence encodes CASSFLGPRTDTQYF.

The rearrangement uses TRBV7-9 and TRBJ2-7, with D maybe TRBD2 (7 bases). Germline lookup yields CDR1 SEHNR and CDR2 FQNEAQ (reference sequence). The V and J ends lost 5 bases and 7 bases respectively, with 18 bases between them. The CDR3 contains 14 residues. CDR3 DNA: TGTGCCAGCAGCCGGGGAGGGGGTCTGTGGGAGCAGTACTTC. This sequence encodes CASSRGGGLWEQYF.

This clonotype was recorded many times. The chain employs TRBV18 and TRBJ2-2; D gene uncertain. Germline V gene data show CDR1 as KGHSH and CDR2 as LQKENI. There are 13 residues in the CDR3. Trimming took 8 bases from V and 8 from J, leaving 15 bases between them. CDR3 nucleotides: TGTGCCAGCAGTCCCCGCGGCACTGGGGAGCTGTTTTTT. Translating it yields CASSPRGTGELFF.

Only a few counts were recorded for this clonotype. This chain links TRBV15 with TRBJ1-5; unclear D gene. This CDR3 spans 14 amino acids. CDR1 and CDR2 from the germline V gene are LNHNV and YYDKDF (reference sequence). V dropped 0 bases and J dropped 4 bases, with 7 bases sitting between them. CDR3 region: CATSREGWNQPQHF. In DNA form, the CDR3 reads TGTGCCACCAGCAGAGAGGGGTGGAATCAGCCCCAGCATTTT. Full variable domain (outside the CDR3, taken from reference TRBV15 and TRBJ1-5): DAMVIQNPRYQVTQFGKPVTLSCSQTLNHNVMYWYQQKSSQAPKLLFHYYDKDFNNEADTPDNFQSRRPNTSFCFLDIRSPGLGDTAMYLCATSREGWNQPQHFGDGTRLSIL.

This clonotype was observed a few times. The rearrangement joins TRBV29-1 to TRBJ2-7; TRBD2 aligns across 7 bases. Losses at the gene ends were 4 bases for V and 0 bases for J; bases not matched to a gene: 3. Germline assignment: CDR1 SQVTM and CDR2 ANQGSEA. The CDR3 contains 13 residues. Here the CDR3 reads CSVGRERSYEQYF. Here the CDR3 DNA reads TGCAGCGTTGGGCGGGAGCGCTCCTACGAGCAGTACTTC.